The 21 T cell receptor beta chains presented below share a single source sample, sequenced in a study of human T cells and chemical hapten exposure. Time point given: patch test 3, about 24 weeks after DPC sensitization. Treatment noted: therapeutic diphenylcyclopropenone sensitization with weekly scalp DPC. TCRdb passed the RACE reads through MiXCR, listing each CDR3 protein once. The data contain roughly 50,000 distinct CDR3 sequences, 9.9% of them singletons. This specimen was whole blood, taken in connection with sensitization to the hapten diphenylcyclopropenone (DPC). The receptors were gathered from a woman aged 40-49 years with alopecia areata. Some clones in this sample may be carry-over from other donors' samples.

This clonotype was seen more than once but under ten times. The V call is TRBV11-2, the J call TRBJ2-2; D may be TRBD1 (6 bases). CDR3 length: 17 amino acids. Germline lookup yields CDR1 SGHAT and CDR2 FQNNGV. The V end lost 4 bases, the J end lost 0 bases, and 15 bases lay between the germline ends. The DNA for the CDR3 is TGTGCCAGCAGCTCGATTTTGGGGACAACGAACACCGGGGAGCTGTTTTTT. Its protein product is CASSSILGTTNTGELFF.

The genes are TRBV7-8 and TRBJ2-5; D is unresolved. The germline V and J ends were trimmed by 1 base and 5 bases, with 8 bases remaining between them. This CDR3 contains 13 residues. From germline, CDR1 is SGHVS and CDR2 FQNEAQ. This CDR3 is CASSLGGWETQYF. DNA of the CDR3: TGTGCCAGCAGCTTAGGGGGTTGGGAGACCCAGTACTTC. Full variable domain (missing parts from reference TRBV7-8 and TRBJ2-5): GAGVSQSPRYKVAKRGQDVALRCDPISGHVSLFWYQQALGQGPEFLTYFQNEAQLDKSGLPSDRFFAERPEGSVSTLKIQRTQQEDSAVYLCASSLGGWETQYFGPGTRLLVL.

This clonotype was recorded many times. This sequence joins TRBV6-6 and TRBJ1-5, with TRBD1 matching over 9 bases. The V segment lost 6 bases and the J segment 5 bases; nucleotides outside the gene matches: 5. CDR3 length equals 14 residues. Germline lookup yields CDR1 MNHNY and CDR2 SVGAGI (reference sequence). CDR3 DNA sequence: TGTGCCAGCAGATATACAGGGGGCGATCAGCCCCAGCATTTT. Translating gives CASRYTGGDQPQHF.

V usage is TRBV7-2 and J usage is TRBJ2-3; maybe TRBD1 (6 bases). CDR3 size: 16 residues. Germline CDR1 SGHTA, CDR2 FQGNSA. V gave up 5 bases and J gave up 0 bases, with 15 bases separating them. Written as DNA, the CDR3 is TGTGCCAGCAGCCGAGGGGGATACTCTAGCACAGATACGCAGTATTTT. Residues: CASSRGGYSSTDTQYF.

Ten or more counts support this clonotype. The V gene is TRBV2, the J gene TRBJ2-2; D perhaps matches TRBD2 (5 bases). Germline assignment: CDR1 SNHLY and CDR2 FYNNEI. V was shortened by 4 bases and J by 2 bases, with 11 bases between the two germline ends. This CDR3 has 15 residues. The CDR3 DNA follows: TGTGCCAGCAGTGCGAGGGCAGCCAACACCGGGGAGCTGTTTTTT. Translating gives CASSARAANTGELFF.

This clonotype is labeled medium-sized (0.01 to 0.1%). V usage is TRBV20-1 and J usage is TRBJ1-4, with 10 bases that match TRBD1. The CDR3 consists of 14 residues. CDR1 and CDR2 (germline): DFQATT, SNEGSKA (reference sequence). V shed 3 bases and J 8 bases; nucleotides not matched to a gene: 6. The DNA of the CDR3 is TGCAGTGCTAGCCCCGGGACAGGGGACGAAAAACTGTTTTTT. Amino acid sequence: CSASPGTGDEKLFF.

This clonotype has ten or more counts. V usage is TRBV4-2 and J usage is TRBJ2-1; no reliable D call. The V end was cut by 3 bases, the J end by 7 bases, with 13 bases between. This CDR3 is 14 amino acids long. The germline CDR1 and CDR2 sequences are LGHNA and YNFKEQ. Here the CDR3 DNA reads TGTGCCAGCAGCCAGGTGTGGGAAAAAAATGAGCAGTTCTTC. This encodes CASSQVWEKNEQFF.

This clonotype was recorded many times. This sequence joins TRBV4-1 and TRBJ2-7; 10 bases line up with TRBD2. The germline CDR1 and CDR2 sequences are MGHRA and YSYEKL. CDR3 length: 16 amino acids. Trimming removed 3 bases from V and 0 bases from J; junction bases left unmatched: 5. CDR3 in amino acids: CASSQTTSGSSYEQYF. The CDR3 DNA is TGCGCCAGCAGCCAGACGACTAGCGGGTCCTCCTACGAGCAGTACTTC.

This chain joins TRBV5-1 and TRBJ2-1; D tentatively fits TRBD1 or TRBD2 (5 bases each). The V gene's germline CDR1 is SGHRS and CDR2 YFSETQ. Trimming pared 2 bases from V and 5 bases from J, leaving 8 bases between. There are 13 residues in the CDR3. The chain's CDR3 is CASSFGANNEQFF. Here the CDR3 DNA reads TGCGCCAGCAGCTTCGGGGCGAACAATGAGCAGTTCTTC.

This clonotype was seen at least ten times. This chain links TRBV11-2 with TRBJ2-3; a weak D match, TRBD2 (5 bases). The V gene lost 0 bases and the J gene lost 5 bases, with 18 bases spanning the gap. The V gene's germline CDR1 is SGHAT and CDR2 FQNNGV. The CDR3 is 17 residues long. The CDR3 loop reads CASSLESGRGEKDTQYF. CDR3 DNA: TGTGCCAGCAGCTTAGAGAGTGGACGGGGAGAAAAAGATACGCAGTATTTT.

The CDR3 region is CASSFHSNQPQHF. CDR3 DNA: TGTGCCAGCAGCTTTCATAGCAATCAGCCCCAGCATTTT. The gene calls are TRBV3-1 and TRBJ1-5, with D unresolved. Trimming took off 5 bases at V and 0 bases at J, with 5 bases between the two ends. The CDR3 totals 13 residues. CDR1 LGHDT and CDR2 YNNKEL come from the germline V gene (reference sequence).

At least ten counts were recorded for this clonotype. The chain uses TRBV3-1 and TRBJ2-3; 15 bases match TRBD2. Unmatched junction bases numbered 4, after V lost 4 bases and J lost 2 bases. The CDR3 is made up of 17 amino acids. From germline, CDR1 is LGHDT and CDR2 YNNKEL (reference sequence). The CDR3 is CASSPGTSGGYTDTQYF. The CDR3, as DNA: TGTGCCAGCAGCCCTGGGACTAGCGGGGGGTACACAGATACGCAGTATTTT.

The V gene is TRBV18, the J gene TRBJ1-4; possible D gene TRBD1, 6 bases. Germline V CDR1 and CDR2: KGHSH, LQKENI. The ends were cut back, 2 bases at V and 5 bases at J, with 9 bases in the middle. The CDR3 runs to 14 residues. The CDR3 nucleotides are TGTGCCAGCTCACCAGGGGGCTCAAATGAAAAACTGTTTTTT. Protein product: CASSPGGSNEKLFF.

At least ten counts were recorded for this clonotype. V and J are TRBV7-3 and TRBJ2-1, with D possibly being TRBD2 (5 bases). CDR1 is SGHTA, CDR2 FQGTGA, per germline. V was cut by 1 base and J by 0 bases, with 7 bases left in between. There are 15 residues in the CDR3. The CDR3 DNA sequence: TGTGCCAGCAGCTTAAGCCTAGCCTCCTACAATGAGCAGTTCTTC. Protein: CASSLSLASYNEQFF.

This clonotype was counted ten times or more. This chain joins TRBV4-1 and TRBJ2-7, with unresolved D. V shed 4 bases and J shed 6 bases, with 16 bases lying between them. This CDR3 contains 14 residues. CDR1 and CDR2 from the germline V gene are MGHRA and YSYEKL. CDR3 sequence (DNA): TGCGCCAGCAGCCTGACCGGGCTTCGTACCGAGCAGTACTTC. It yields the protein CASSLTGLRTEQYF.

The rearrangement links TRBV29-1 to TRBJ2-1; D may be TRBD1 (6 bases). The germline V gene has CDR1 SQVTM and CDR2 ANQGSEA. This CDR3 has 13 residues. The V gene lost 3 bases and the J gene lost 3 bases, with 9 bases spanning the gap. CDR3 loop: CSVDRGNYNEQFF. DNA of the CDR3: TGCAGCGTTGACAGGGGTAACTACAATGAGCAGTTCTTC.

This clonotype was found many times. The chain couples TRBV4-2 to TRBJ1-1; the D gene is possibly TRBD1 (6 bases). Germline V gene lookup returns CDR1 LGHNA and CDR2 YNFKEQ. The CDR3 runs to 15 residues. V lost 1 base and J lost 1, with 10 bases in between. CDR3 sequence (DNA): TGTGCCAGCAGCCAAGTAAAGGGACAGAACACTGAAGCTTTCTTT. Translated: CASSQVKGQNTEAFF.

This clonotype has at least ten counts. V and J are TRBV20-1 and TRBJ2-1, with 13 bases lining up with TRBD2. Germline CDR1 is DFQATT and CDR2 is SNEGSKA (reference sequence). The CDR3 has 15 amino acids. CDR3 sequence reads: CSPTSGGFAYNEQFF. CDR3 nucleotide sequence: TGCAGCCCGACTAGCGGGGGGTTTGCCTACAATGAGCAGTTCTTC.

The V and J genes are TRBV7-9 and TRBJ1-5, with TRBD1 matching over 12 bases. J gave up 6 bases and V 5 bases, and 8 bases lay outside the gene matches. CDR1 and CDR2 (germline): SEHNR, FQNEAQ (reference sequence). The CDR3 is made up of 16 amino acids. This chain's CDR3 is CASSLSGTGGGQPQHF. As DNA, the CDR3 is TGTGCCAGCAGCCTGTCCGGGACAGGGGGCGGTCAGCCCCAGCATTTT.

The rearrangement uses TRBV3-1 and TRBJ2-7, with a possible D match to TRBD2 (6 bases). V gave up 0 bases and J gave up 5 bases, with 11 bases separating them. Germline assignment: CDR1 LGHDT and CDR2 YNNKEL (reference sequence). The CDR3 is made up of 14 amino acids. CDR3 in amino acids: CASSQDQVADEQYF. The CDR3 coding sequence is TGTGCCAGCAGCCAAGATCAGGTAGCGGACGAGCAGTACTTC.

At least ten counts were recorded for this clonotype. This chain joins TRBV3-1 and TRBJ2-2, with no clear D. The V end lost 1 base, the J end lost 7 bases, and 10 bases lay between the germline ends. The V gene's germline CDR1 is LGHDT and CDR2 YNNKEL (reference sequence). This CDR3 has 14 residues. The CDR3 region has the DNA TGTGCCAGCAGCCAAGTCCGGATGAGCGGGGAGCTGTTTTTT. It specifies CASSQVRMSGELFF.